The entry that follows covers one TCR beta chain sequence. Its antigen is not known. The source of the sample is a study of PD-1 blockade in classical Hodgkin lymphoma. After autologous stem cell transplantation all patients relapsed, and prior brentuximab vedotin exposure differed between cohorts. When best responses were assessed, they were complete response, partial response or progressive disease. Findings and caveats of the study: The drivers behind the repertoire differences, possibly disease activity or prior therapy, remain undefined. Newly diagnosed patients reportedly trailed healthy donors in baseline TCR diversity.

Sequencing used immunoSEQ multiplex PCR; TCRdb keeps in-frame clones, though not all of them. Here the sample spans 9,500 to 10,000 clones, around nine tenths being singletons. This TCR was recovered from a human donor with classical Hodgkin lymphoma. The material sequenced was peripheral blood mononuclear cells (PBMCs), taken at baseline.

The CDR3 coding sequence is TGTGCCAGCAGCTGGCCCGGGGGTGAAGCTTTCTTT. It specifies CASSWPGGEAFF. The chain employs TRBV27 and TRBJ1-1; perhaps TRBD1 as D (5 bases). Trimming took 6 bases from V and 7 from J, leaving 12 bases between them. Germline V gives CDR1 MNHEY, CDR2 SMNVEV (reference sequence). The CDR3 loop spans 12 amino acids.